The next 7 T cell receptor beta chains were all read from a single sample in a study of response to subunit inactivated influenza vaccine. TCRdb called the RT-PCR reads again in MiXCR, with one record for every CDR3 protein. The data show around 200,000 distinct CDR3 sequences, nearly 9.5% seen once. Here the sequenced sample was non-naive T cells sorted from PBMCs, taken on the day of vaccination. The receptors come from a man in his forties or fifties who received an inactivated influenza vaccine.

The chain is built from TRBV11-2 and TRBJ1-2, with 7 positions matching TRBD1. The CDR3 contains 20 residues. The germline gives CDR1 SGHAT, CDR2 FQNNGV. J was trimmed by 0 bases and V by 7 bases; bases with no gene match: 23. Written as DNA, the CDR3 is TGTGCCAGCAAGGGGGCTCGCGCGGTGGCATCGACAGCCTCTAACTATGGCTACACCTTC. Its translation is CASKGARAVASTASNYGYTF. The entire variable domain, with the rest obtained from reference TRBV11-2 and TRBJ1-2, is as follows: EAGVAQSPRYKIIEKRQSVAFWCNPISGHATLYWYQQILGQGPKLLIQFQNNGVVDDSQLPKDRFSAERLKGVDSTLKIQPAKLEDSAVYLCASKGARAVASTASNYGYTFGSGTRLTVV.

The table lists this clonotype with many counts. This chain links TRBV7-6 with TRBJ1-3; tentatively, D is TRBD1 (5 bases). The germline gives CDR1 SGHVS, CDR2 FNYEAQ. The CDR3 has 16 amino acids. V lost 5 bases and J lost 0, with 14 bases in between. In DNA form, the CDR3 reads TGTGCCAGCAGCCCGAGACCGACAGCCTCTGGAAACACCATATATTTT. Protein sequence: CASSPRPTASGNTIYF.

The V and J genes are TRBV7-2 and TRBJ2-2; D may be TRBD1 (6 bases). Germline loops: CDR1 SGHTA, CDR2 FQGNSA. Trimming shortened V by 5 bases and J by 4 bases, and 11 bases separated the two germline ends. The CDR3 is 14 residues long. CDR3 sequence (DNA): TGTGCCAGCAGCCGAGGGGGAGCCACCGGGGAGCTGTTTTTT. It codes for CASSRGGATGELFF.

This chain connects TRBV5-4 to TRBJ1-4, with TRBD1 matching over 8 bases. V dropped 4 bases and J dropped 7; count of bases not matched to a gene: 6. The germline gives CDR1 SGHNT, CDR2 YYREEE (reference sequence). CDR3 size: 14 residues. In DNA, the CDR3 is TGTGCCAGCAGCGCGACAGGGGCGGTTGAAAAACTGTTTTTT. Protein product: CASSATGAVEKLFF.

This clonotype was observed a few times. The chain recombines TRBV3-1 with TRBJ2-4; TRBD1 might be the D (6 bases). Per the germline V gene, CDR1 is LGHDT and CDR2 is YNNKEL (reference sequence). CDR3 length equals 13 residues. Between the trimmed V and J ends, which lost 3 bases and 8 bases, there was a span of 11 bases. The CDR3 region is CASSQGAQDIQYF. In DNA, the CDR3 is TGTGCCAGCAGCCAGGGGGCGCAAGACATTCAGTACTTC.

This clonotype has only a few counts. In DNA form, the CDR3 reads TGTGCCAGCAGCTCCAGGGAACAGAACACTGAAGCTTTCTTT. Translating it yields CASSSREQNTEAFF. The V gene is TRBV11-2, the J gene TRBJ1-1, with D tentatively TRBD1 (5 bases). From germline, CDR1 is SGHAT and CDR2 FQNNGV. The germline V and J ends were trimmed by 4 bases and 1 base, with 10 bases remaining between them. The CDR3 runs to 14 residues.

This clonotype was counted many times. The rearrangement uses TRBV12-3 or TRBV12-4 and TRBJ2-7, with D perhaps TRBD1 (6 bases). The CDR3 loop spans 17 amino acids. Trimming removed 1 base from V and 1 base from J, with 17 bases in between. In DNA form, the CDR3 reads TGTGCCAGCAGTTTAGGCCCCACGGGACATTTATCCTACGAGCAGTACTTC. Its translation is CASSLGPTGHLSYEQYF.